This T cell receptor (beta chain) appears in the sequencing data of a study of blood T cell repertoires in COVID-19 (dated by TCRdb to the early 2020s). Concerning the study at large: Samples covering the acute and convalescent phases of COVID-19 were provided by collaborators in the United States, Italy and Spain. The material from the prospective study consisted of cDNA or gDNA derived from T cells, B-cell-depleted T cells, or PBMCs. Subjects who had been exposed to COVID-19, were actively infected with it, or had recovered from it provided the deeply sampled blood TCRbeta repertoires that made up the dataset. A freely available public database, intended as a resource for researchers studying the immune response to SARS-CoV-2, is where the repertoires were released. The samples were drawn from the first 160 participants of the ongoing ImmuneRACE study and from 1,254 subjects provided by 6 global collaborators. A de-identified subject ID, COVID-19 status, age in years and sex were almost always included in the sample metadata. HLA class I and class II types, where available, came from metadata supplied by the sample provider rather than from assay-based typing.

Participants in the prospective study were aged roughly 18 to 89 years, lived in 20 to 25 United States geographic areas, and enrolled through a virtual design. To assign participants to cohorts, the prospective study relied on clinical history that participants themselves reported in a screening survey and a study questionnaire. In the prospective study, mobile phlebotomists collected whole blood, serum and a nasopharyngeal or oropharyngeal swab from each participant. Additional blood draws and questionnaires over a 2-month period could optionally be provided by prospective study participants. Prospective study blood samples were shipped either frozen or at room temperature before DNA extraction. This clone was recorded once. Its antigen is currently not known. It has no much larger one-base neighbor in the sample; base qualities were not kept. The immunoSEQ Assay, a bias-controlled multiplex PCR, was used to amplify TCRbeta CDR3 regions from genomic DNA. The authors' analysis ran thus. The number of nucleated cells in each sample was estimated by amplification of reference gene primers within the assay. To quantify the absolute abundance of each unique TCRbeta CDR3 rearrangement, sequence reads were collapsed and filtered. For each sample, productive Simpson clonality was calculated as the square root of Simpson's diversity index over productive rearrangements. TCRdb's version of the immuneACCESS table is confined to in-frame rearrangements and falls short of the full clone set. An unresolved V gene accounts for under half of the shortfall where checked; the remainder is of unknown origin. The DNA gave D and trimming, while V, J and clone size come from that table. The sample has a few hundred thousand clones on record, around 80% of them singletons. The ten largest clones add up to about 4% of the sample.

Trimming costs V 8 bases and J 6 bases, and their ends lie 11 bases apart. The CDR3, cysteine through phenylalanine, is 12 amino acids long. Only the CDR3 DNA is retained, 36 bases long and in frame from the first base. Via the germline V gene (reference sequence), CDR1 is LNHDA and CDR2 SQIVND. Broad study findings and their caveats: Clinical and demographic metadata were provided uncurated, with the amount varying by source and participant.

The receptor was derived from a man aged 30 to 39 with acute COVID-19. Sample: PBMCs or T cells enriched from blood (not recorded which). The V gene is TRBV19 and the J gene is TRBJ2-1, with a tentative D gene TRBD2 over 5 matching bases. The CDR3 is CASYGVGNEQFF. The DNA sequence follows: TGTGCCAGTTACGGGGTCGGCAATGAGCAGTTCTTC.